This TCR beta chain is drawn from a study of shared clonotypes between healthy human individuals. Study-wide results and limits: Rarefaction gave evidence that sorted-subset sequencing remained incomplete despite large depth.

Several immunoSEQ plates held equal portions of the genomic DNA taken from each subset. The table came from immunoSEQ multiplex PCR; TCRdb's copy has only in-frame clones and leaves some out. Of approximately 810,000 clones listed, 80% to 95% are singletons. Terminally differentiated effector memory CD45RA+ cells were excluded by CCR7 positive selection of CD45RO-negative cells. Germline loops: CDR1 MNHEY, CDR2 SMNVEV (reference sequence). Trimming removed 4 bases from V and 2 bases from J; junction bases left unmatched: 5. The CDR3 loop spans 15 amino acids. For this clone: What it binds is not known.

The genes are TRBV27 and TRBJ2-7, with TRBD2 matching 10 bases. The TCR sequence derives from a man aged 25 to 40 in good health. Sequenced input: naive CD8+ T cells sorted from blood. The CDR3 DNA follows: TGTGCCAGCAGTTCGGGACTAGCGCTAACCTACGAGCAGTACTTC. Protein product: CASSSGLALTYEQYF.